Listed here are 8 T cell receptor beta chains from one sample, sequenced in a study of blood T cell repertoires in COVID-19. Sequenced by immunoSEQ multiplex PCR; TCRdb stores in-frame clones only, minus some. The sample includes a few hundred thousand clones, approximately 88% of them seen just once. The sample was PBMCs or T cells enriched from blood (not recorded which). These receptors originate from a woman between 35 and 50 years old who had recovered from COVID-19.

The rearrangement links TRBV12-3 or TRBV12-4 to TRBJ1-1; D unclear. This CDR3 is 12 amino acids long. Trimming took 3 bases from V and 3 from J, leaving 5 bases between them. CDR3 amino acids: CASSLADTEAFF. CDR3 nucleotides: TGTGCCAGCAGTTTGGCTGACACTGAAGCTTTCTTT.

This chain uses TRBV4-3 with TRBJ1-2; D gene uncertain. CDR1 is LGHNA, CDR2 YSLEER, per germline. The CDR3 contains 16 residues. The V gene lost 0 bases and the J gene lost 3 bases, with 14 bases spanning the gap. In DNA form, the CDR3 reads TGCGCCAGCAGCCAAGATCGCAGGAAAGGTTACTATGGCTACACCTTC. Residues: CASSQDRRKGYYGYTF.

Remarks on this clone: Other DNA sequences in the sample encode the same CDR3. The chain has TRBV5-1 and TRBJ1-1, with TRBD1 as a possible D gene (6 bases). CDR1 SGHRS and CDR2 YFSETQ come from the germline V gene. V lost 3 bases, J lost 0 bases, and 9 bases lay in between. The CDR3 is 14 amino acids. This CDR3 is CASSSTGVNTEAFF. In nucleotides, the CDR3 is TGCGCCAGCAGCTCGACAGGAGTGAACACTGAAGCTTTCTTT.

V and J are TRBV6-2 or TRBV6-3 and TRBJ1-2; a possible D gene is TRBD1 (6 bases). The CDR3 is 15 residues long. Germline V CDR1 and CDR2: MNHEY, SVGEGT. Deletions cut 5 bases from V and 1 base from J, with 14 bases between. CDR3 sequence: CASSKGQTSNYGYTF. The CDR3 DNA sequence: TGTGCCAGCAGTAAAGGACAGACAAGTAACTATGGCTACACCTTC.

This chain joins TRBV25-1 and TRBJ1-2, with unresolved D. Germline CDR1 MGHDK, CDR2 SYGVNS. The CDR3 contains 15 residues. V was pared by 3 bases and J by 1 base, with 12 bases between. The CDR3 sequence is CASSDPSDFNYGYTF. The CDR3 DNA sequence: TGTGCCAGCAGTGACCCCTCAGACTTTAACTATGGCTACACCTTC.

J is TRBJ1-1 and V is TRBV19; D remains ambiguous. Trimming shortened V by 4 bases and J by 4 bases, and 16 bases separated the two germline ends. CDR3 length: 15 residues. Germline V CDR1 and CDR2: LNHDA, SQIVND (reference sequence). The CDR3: CASSTLTPLVTEAFF. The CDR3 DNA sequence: TGTGCCAGTAGTACCCTGACACCCTTGGTCACTGAAGCTTTCTTT.

The CDR3 coding sequence is TGTGCCAGCAGTCGGCGGGGAAGCTCCTACAATGAGCAGTTCTTC. Its protein product is CASSRRGSSYNEQFF. This chain uses TRBV7-2 with TRBJ2-1; D may be TRBD2 (6 bases). The CDR3 runs to 15 residues. Germline assignment: CDR1 SGHTA and CDR2 FQGNSA. Trimming removed 6 bases from V and 0 bases from J, with 12 bases in between.

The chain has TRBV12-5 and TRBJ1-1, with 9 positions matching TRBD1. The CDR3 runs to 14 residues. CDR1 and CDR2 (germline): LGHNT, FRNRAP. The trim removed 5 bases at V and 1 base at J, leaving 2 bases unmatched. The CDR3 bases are TGTGCTAGTGGTAGGACAGGGGAGAACACTGAAGCTTTCTTT. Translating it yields CASGRTGENTEAFF.